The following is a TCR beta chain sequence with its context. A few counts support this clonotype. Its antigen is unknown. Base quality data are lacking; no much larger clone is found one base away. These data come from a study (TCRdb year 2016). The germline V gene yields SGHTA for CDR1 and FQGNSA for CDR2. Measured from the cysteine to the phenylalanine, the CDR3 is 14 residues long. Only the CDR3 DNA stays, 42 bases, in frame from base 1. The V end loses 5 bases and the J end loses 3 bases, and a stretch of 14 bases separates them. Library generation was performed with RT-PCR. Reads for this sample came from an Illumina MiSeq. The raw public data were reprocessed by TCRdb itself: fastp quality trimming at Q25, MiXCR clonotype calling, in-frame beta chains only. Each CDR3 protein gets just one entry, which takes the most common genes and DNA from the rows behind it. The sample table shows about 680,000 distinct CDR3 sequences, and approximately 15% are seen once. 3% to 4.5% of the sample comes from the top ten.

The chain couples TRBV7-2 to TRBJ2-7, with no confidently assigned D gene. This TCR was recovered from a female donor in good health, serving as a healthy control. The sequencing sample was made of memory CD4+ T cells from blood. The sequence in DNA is TGTGCCAGCAGCCCCGCCCGACAAGACTACGAGCAGTACTTC. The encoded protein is CASSPARQDYEQYF.